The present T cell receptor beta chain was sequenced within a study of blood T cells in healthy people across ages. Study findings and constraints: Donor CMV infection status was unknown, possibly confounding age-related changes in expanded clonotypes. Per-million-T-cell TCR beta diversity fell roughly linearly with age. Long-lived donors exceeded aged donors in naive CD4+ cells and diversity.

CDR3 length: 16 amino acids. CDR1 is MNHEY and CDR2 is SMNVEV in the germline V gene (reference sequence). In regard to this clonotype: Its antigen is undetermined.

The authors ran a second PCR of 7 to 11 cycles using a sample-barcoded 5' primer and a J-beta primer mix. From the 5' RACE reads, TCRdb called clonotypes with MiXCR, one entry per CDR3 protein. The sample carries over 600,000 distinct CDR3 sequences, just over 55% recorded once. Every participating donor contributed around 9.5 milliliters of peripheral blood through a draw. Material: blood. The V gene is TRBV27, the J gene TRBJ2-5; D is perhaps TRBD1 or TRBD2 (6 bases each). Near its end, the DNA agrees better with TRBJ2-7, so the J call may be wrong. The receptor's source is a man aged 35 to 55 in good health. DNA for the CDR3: TGTGCCAGCAGTCCCGGGGGCGGCCCAGGGAACTACGAGCAGTACTTC. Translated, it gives CASSPGGGPGNYEQYF.